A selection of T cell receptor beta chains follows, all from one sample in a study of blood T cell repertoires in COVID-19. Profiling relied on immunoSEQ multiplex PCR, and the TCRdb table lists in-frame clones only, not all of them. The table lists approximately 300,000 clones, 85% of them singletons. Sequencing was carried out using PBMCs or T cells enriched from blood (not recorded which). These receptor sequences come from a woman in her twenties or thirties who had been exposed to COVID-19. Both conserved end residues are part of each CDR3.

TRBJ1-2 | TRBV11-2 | CASSLERGAGYGYTF
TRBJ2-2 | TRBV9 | CASSVKQGNTGELFF
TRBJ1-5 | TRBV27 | CASRTGDVGQPQHF
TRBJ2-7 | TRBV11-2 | CASSLGSNIYEQYF
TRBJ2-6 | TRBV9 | CASNKGATPGANVLTF
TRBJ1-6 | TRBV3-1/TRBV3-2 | CASRTWTGGSPLHF
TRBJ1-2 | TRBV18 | CASSPGQIYGYTF
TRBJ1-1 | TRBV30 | CACHRQGNTEAFF
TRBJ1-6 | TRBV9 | CASSVKETLFTLSPLHF
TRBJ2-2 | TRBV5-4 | CASSLYSGELFF
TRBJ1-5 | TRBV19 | CASSIGLPLSNQPQHF
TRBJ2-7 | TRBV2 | CASSRGTSGRREQYF
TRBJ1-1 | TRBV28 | CASSLWAAEDTEAFF
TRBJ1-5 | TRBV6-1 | CASSETGAPGPQHF
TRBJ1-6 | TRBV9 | CASSPRTGGYNSPLHF
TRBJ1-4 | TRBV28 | CASRQMGGRGEKLFF
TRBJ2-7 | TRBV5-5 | CASSQPTGAYEQYF
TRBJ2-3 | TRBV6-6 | CASFPGPHDTQYF
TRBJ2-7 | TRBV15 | CATSIGTGGPYEQYF
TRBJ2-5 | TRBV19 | CASSIRSLGGQETQYF
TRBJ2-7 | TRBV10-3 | CAISESARYEQYF
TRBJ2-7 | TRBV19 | CATWDRGSYEQYF
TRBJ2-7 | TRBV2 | CASSTTRTGHEQYF
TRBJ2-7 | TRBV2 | CASRNIAGTYEQYF
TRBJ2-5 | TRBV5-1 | CASSLNIQETQYF
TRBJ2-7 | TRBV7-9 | CASRTGRGEQYF
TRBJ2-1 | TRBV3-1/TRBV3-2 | CASSQMYVSGSGNEQFF
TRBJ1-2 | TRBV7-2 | CASSLGDRSYNYGYTF
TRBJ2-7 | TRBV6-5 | CASSFKPGQGYEQYF
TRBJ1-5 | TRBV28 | CASSTRRDANQPQHF
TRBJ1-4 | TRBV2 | CASSEADEKLFF
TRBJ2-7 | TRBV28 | CASSPGTSGSSFYEQYF
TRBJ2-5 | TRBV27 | CASSLVRASGQYF
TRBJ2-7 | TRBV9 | CASSVDGLSNYEQYF
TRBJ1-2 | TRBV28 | CASTTGTARFHGYTF
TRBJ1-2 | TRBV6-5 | CASSYPSKGDYGYTF
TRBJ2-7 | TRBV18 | CASRGVATYEQYF
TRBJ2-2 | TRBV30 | CAWSEAGELFF
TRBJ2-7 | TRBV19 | CASSSRTAYEQYF
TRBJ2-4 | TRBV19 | CASSMDRGLQNIQYF
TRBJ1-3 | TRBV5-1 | CASSPRQGSGNTIYF
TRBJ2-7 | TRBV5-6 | CASSTGYEQYF
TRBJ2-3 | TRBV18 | CASSSAGGSTDTQYF
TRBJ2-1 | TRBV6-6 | CASRLAGAEGGEQFF
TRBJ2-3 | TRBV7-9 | CASSPNPDTQYF
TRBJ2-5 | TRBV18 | CASSRGGDSHVQTQYF
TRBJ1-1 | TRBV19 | CASASTEPNTEAFF
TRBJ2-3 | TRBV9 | CASSATSVKRMDTQYF
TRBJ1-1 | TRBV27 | CASSLNPDSPEAFF
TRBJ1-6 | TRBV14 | CASSQEYGGNSPLHF
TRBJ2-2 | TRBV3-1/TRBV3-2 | CASSRRTGQNTGELFF
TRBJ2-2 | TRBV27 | CASSLPAGGTGELFF
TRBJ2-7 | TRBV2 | CASSPRGAYEQYF